This TCR beta chain was identified during a study of blood T cells in healthy people across ages. Then a second PCR, running roughly 7 to 11 cycles, was carried out with a sample-barcoded 5' primer and a J-beta primer mix. From the 5' RACE reads, TCRdb called clonotypes with MiXCR, one entry per CDR3 protein. Among some 900,000 distinct CDR3 sequences listed, around 46% were seen once. General observations from the study: Strong correlation linked observed beta diversity and percent naive T cells. Naive and antigen-experienced cells could not be conclusively compared, given unsorted PBMCs.

Details on this clonotype: The antigen remains unidentified. A much larger clone is a single base away; this may be a read error.

V was shortened by 4 bases and J by 7 bases, with 17 bases between the two germline ends. From germline, CDR1 is SGHTA and CDR2 FQGNSA. This CDR3 has 15 residues. This sequence joins TRBV7-2 and TRBJ1-5; TRBD1 is a possible D gene (5 bases). The sequencing sample was made of blood. The TCR comes from a man younger than 40 in good health. The CDR3 sequence: CASSSEPSAGQPQHF. CDR3 DNA: TGTGCCAGCAGCTCCGAACCCTCGGCAGGGCAGCCCCAGCATTTT.